The clone carrying this T cell receptor beta chain was seen just once. Its antigen remains unknown. CDR1 and CDR2 (germline): KGHSH, LQKENI. The CDR3 runs to 16 residues. V shed 4 bases and J shed 0 bases, with 10 bases lying between them. This sample was included in a study of siplizumab effects on memory and regulatory T cells. For every sample, about 10^5 TCR templates were assayed. Assay used: immunoSEQ multiplex PCR; TCRdb lists only in-frame clones, some missing. The sample holds roughly 92,000 clones; 85% to 95% are singletons and the top ten take about 1.2%. Study-wide results and caveats: Naive versus memory phenotype went unassigned for roughly 75-96% of proliferating CD4+ or CD8+ clones.

This chain joins TRBV18 and TRBJ2-6, with D maybe TRBD2 (5 bases). This TCR derives from a human donor in good health. Specimen: non-Treg CD4+ T cells sorted from blood. Here the CDR3 reads CASSREGPSGANVLTF. CDR3 DNA sequence: TGTGCCAGCTCACGCGAGGGTCCCTCTGGGGCCAACGTCCTGACTTTC. The full variable domain, completed using reference TRBV18 and TRBJ2-6, is NAGVMQNPRHLVRRRGQEARLRCSPMKGHSHVYWYRQLPEEGLKFMVYLQKENIIDESGMPKERFSAEFPKEGPSILRIQQVVRGDSAAYFCASSREGPSGANVLTFGAGSRLTVL.